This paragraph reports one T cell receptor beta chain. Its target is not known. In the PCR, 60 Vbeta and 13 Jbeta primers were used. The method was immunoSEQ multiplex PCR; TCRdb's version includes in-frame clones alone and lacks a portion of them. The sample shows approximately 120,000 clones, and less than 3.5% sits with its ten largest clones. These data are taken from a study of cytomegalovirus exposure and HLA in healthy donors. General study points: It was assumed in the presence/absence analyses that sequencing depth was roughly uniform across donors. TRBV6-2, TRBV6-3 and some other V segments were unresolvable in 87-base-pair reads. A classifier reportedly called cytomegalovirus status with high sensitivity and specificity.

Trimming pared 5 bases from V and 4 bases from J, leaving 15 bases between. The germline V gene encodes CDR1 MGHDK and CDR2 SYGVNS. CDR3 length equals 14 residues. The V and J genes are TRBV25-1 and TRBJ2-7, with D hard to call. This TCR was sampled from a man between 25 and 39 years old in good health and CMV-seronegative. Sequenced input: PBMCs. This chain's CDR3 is CASSCPRLLYEQYF. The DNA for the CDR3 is TGTGCCAGCAGTTGCCCACGCTTACTTTACGAGCAGTACTTC.